This entry lists 20 T cell receptor beta chains sequenced from one sample in a study of blood T cell repertoires in COVID-19. Using immunoSEQ multiplex PCR, the repertoire was profiled, and TCRdb retains in-frame clones only, with some absent. The repertoire holds around 100,000 clones, with over 75% as singletons. Sequencing used peripheral blood. All receptors come from a human donor in a cohort sampled during active COVID-19.

V is TRBV11-3 and J is TRBJ2-3, with D tentatively TRBD2 (5 bases). Germline assignment: CDR1 SGHNT and CDR2 YENEEA. The CDR3 length is 17 residues. The V and J ends lost 1 base and 1 base respectively, with 15 bases between them. The DNA for the CDR3 is TGTGCCAGCAGCTTAGGAAGAGGGCGAGGAGGCACAGATACGCAGTATTTT. Translating it yields CASSLGRGRGGTDTQYF.

The genes are TRBV19 and TRBJ2-3, with TRBD2 identical over 7 bases. J was trimmed by 2 bases and V by 5 bases; bases with no gene match: 7. Germline V gene sequence: CDR1 LNHDA, CDR2 SQIVND (reference sequence). The CDR3 spans 15 residues. The CDR3 nucleotides read TGTGCCAGTAGTCGCAGCGGGGAGGCCACAGATACGCAGTATTTT. As protein: CASSRSGEATDTQYF.

The gene calls are TRBV5-1 and TRBJ2-7; 8 bases map to TRBD1. The V segment lost 2 bases and the J segment 3 bases; nucleotides outside the gene matches: 4. Per the germline V gene, CDR1 is SGHRS and CDR2 is YFSETQ. CDR3 length: 14 residues. CDR3 bases: TGCGCCAGCAGCTTTACAGGGGGTGGCTACGAGCAGTACTTC. Translating gives CASSFTGGGYEQYF.

This chain uses TRBV29-1 with TRBJ1-1; D gene ambiguous. Germline V gene data show CDR1 as SQVTM and CDR2 as ANQGSEA. V lost 7 bases, J lost 9 bases, and 15 bases lay in between. The length of the CDR3 is 11 residues. The CDR3 loop is CSALRQTQAFF. CDR3 coding DNA: TGCAGCGCGCTGAGACAAACTCAAGCTTTCTTT.

The rearrangement uses TRBV7-9 and TRBJ2-1, with D unclear. The CDR3 loop spans 12 amino acids. Germline V CDR1 and CDR2: SEHNR, FQNEAQ (reference sequence). V gave up 2 bases and J gave up 4 bases, with 3 bases separating them. The CDR3 DNA reads as TGTGCCAGCAGCTTATCGTACAATGAGCAGTTCTTC. Encoded protein: CASSLSYNEQFF.

The chain couples TRBV4-2 to TRBJ2-3; 7 bases line up with TRBD2. The V segment lost 8 bases and the J segment 5 bases; nucleotides outside the gene matches: 10. CDR3 length: 14 residues. The V gene's germline CDR1 is LGHNA and CDR2 YNFKEQ. CDR3 nucleotides: TGTGCCAGCGCGAGGGAGGGCCGTGGAGATACGCAGTATTTT. It yields the protein CASAREGRGDTQYF.

This clone was observed a handful of times. The chain recombines TRBV4-2 with TRBJ2-3; TRBD1 matches at 11 bases. The CDR3 runs to 20 residues. The V segment lost 2 bases and the J segment 6 bases; nucleotides outside the gene matches: 19. Germline CDR1 and CDR2: LGHNA and YNFKEQ. CDR3 DNA sequence: TGTGCCAGCAGCCAATTAGGTCGTACCCGGACAGGGGGCGTAGTGGATACGCAGTATTTT. It encodes CASSQLGRTRTGGVVDTQYF.

The chain uses TRBV19 and TRBJ2-7; 9 bases match TRBD1. V gave up 3 bases and J gave up 2 bases; unmatched junction bases: 5. The CDR3 is made up of 15 amino acids. Germline V gene lookup returns CDR1 LNHDA and CDR2 SQIVND (reference sequence). CDR3 DNA sequence: TGTGCCAGTAGTATGGGGGACAGGGCGACCTACGAGCAGTACTTC. This gives the protein CASSMGDRATYEQYF.

Only one count was recorded for this clone. V is TRBV5-1 and J is TRBJ1-1; maybe TRBD1 (5 bases). Per germline, CDR1 SGHRS and CDR2 YFSETQ. Trimming cost V 0 bases and J 3 bases, with 12 bases left between them. The CDR3 length is 15 residues. The CDR3 bases are TGCGCCAGCAGCTTGGACGGGACTCGGGACACTGAAGCTTTCTTT. Encoded protein: CASSLDGTRDTEAFF.

CDR3 in amino acids: CASSEPSGANVLTF. The CDR3 DNA follows: TGTGCCAGCAGCGAGCCCTCTGGGGCCAACGTCCTGACTTTC. V and J are TRBV7-8 and TRBJ2-6, with D unresolved. CDR3 length equals 14 residues. V lost 5 bases and J lost 0, with 5 bases in between. Looked up from germline, CDR1 is SGHVS and CDR2 is FQNEAQ.

The chain carries TRBV28 and TRBJ1-4; D is perhaps TRBD1 (5 bases). Trimming pared 8 bases from V and 3 bases from J, leaving 19 bases between. This CDR3 comprises 16 residues. In germline, CDR1 is MDHEN, CDR2 SYDVKM. The CDR3: CASSGGIRVANEKLFF. For the CDR3, the DNA is TGTGCCAGCTCGGGGGGGATCCGGGTGGCTAATGAAAAACTGTTTTTT.

To note about this clone: Its ends do not fully match the called genes, so a read error is possible. This chain connects TRBV28 to TRBJ1-2, with 7 nucleotides matching TRBD1. This CDR3 has 13 amino acids. Germline CDR1 and CDR2: MDHEN and SYDVKM. DNA for the CDR3: TGTGCCAGCAGTACTGGGACAGCCACTGGCCACACCTTC. This gives the protein CASSTGTATGHTF.

The chain combines TRBV5-4 with TRBJ2-3; D may be TRBD1 (6 bases). The CDR3 consists of 15 residues. Germline V gene sequence: CDR1 SGHNT, CDR2 YYREEE (reference sequence). The V end was cut by 3 bases, the J end by 2 bases, with 13 bases between. The CDR3 is CASSSATGVTDTQYF. The CDR3 region has the DNA TGTGCCAGCAGCTCGGCGACAGGTGTCACAGATACGCAGTATTTT.

The chain has TRBV18 and TRBJ2-1, with 9 bases that match TRBD2. The CDR3 loop spans 17 amino acids. Germline assignment: CDR1 KGHSH and CDR2 LQKENI. V lost 2 bases and J lost 7; bases outside the gene matches: 12. As DNA, the CDR3 is TGTGCCAGCTCACCATTCGCTAGCGGGACCCCCCTGAATGAGCAGTTCTTC. Protein product: CASSPFASGTPLNEQFF.

This clone has just a few counts. V usage is TRBV12-5 and J usage is TRBJ2-3, with 10 bases that match TRBD1. Germline CDR1 and CDR2: LGHNT and FRNRAP. V shed 0 bases, J shed 1 base, and the junction held 4 bases outside the gene matches. The CDR3 runs 17 residues. This chain's CDR3 is CASGLVQGTGGTDTQYF. The CDR3 nucleotides read TGTGCTAGTGGTTTGGTACAGGGGACAGGGGGCACAGATACGCAGTATTTT.

This clone appeared a few times. The chain links TRBV11-2 to TRBJ2-7; 8 bases agree with TRBD1. The CDR3 runs to 15 residues. Looked up from germline, CDR1 is SGHAT and CDR2 is FQNNGV. Trimming removed 1 base from V and 4 bases from J; junction bases left unmatched: 6. CDR3 sequence (DNA): TGTGCCAGCAGCTTAGCGGCGACAGGGGCTTACGAGCAGTACTTC. It encodes CASSLAATGAYEQYF. Using reference TRBV11-2 and TRBJ2-7 for the parts outside the CDR3, the full variable domain is EAGVAQSPRYKIIEKRQSVAFWCNPISGHATLYWYQQILGQGPKLLIQFQNNGVVDDSQLPKDRFSAERLKGVDSTLKIQPAKLEDSAVYLCASSLAATGAYEQYFGPGTRLTVT.

This chain connects TRBV4-1 to TRBJ2-7; D is unclear. The CDR3 is 17 residues long. The V gene lost 0 bases and the J gene lost 6 bases, with 21 bases spanning the gap. Germline V gives CDR1 MGHRA, CDR2 YSYEKL. The CDR3 region is CASSQDMERIHAREQYF. The DNA of the CDR3 is TGCGCCAGCAGCCAAGATATGGAGAGGATTCATGCCCGCGAGCAGTACTTC.

The rearrangement links TRBV11-2 to TRBJ2-7, with a possible D match to TRBD2 (5 bases). V lost 0 bases and J 1 base, leaving 16 bases between the germline ends. The CDR3 has 17 amino acids. Germline loops: CDR1 SGHAT, CDR2 FQNNGV. As DNA, the CDR3 is TGTGCCAGCAGCTTAGATAGCGCAGAGGCTATATCCTACGAGCAGTACTTC. Its protein is CASSLDSAEAISYEQYF.

The chain carries TRBV7-9 and TRBJ2-5, with TRBD2 identical over 8 bases. Germline CDR1 SEHNR, CDR2 FQNEAQ (reference sequence). CDR3 length: 13 amino acids. V lost 11 bases, J lost 1 base, and 6 bases stayed unmatched. The CDR3 sequence is CAGTGGIQETQYF. The CDR3 DNA sequence: TGTGCCGGCACGGGGGGGATCCAAGAGACCCAGTACTTC.

The chain has TRBV9 and TRBJ1-5; 12 nucleotides match TRBD1. V was pared by 0 bases and J by 0 bases, with 7 bases of the junction left unmatched. In germline, CDR1 is SGDLS, CDR2 YYNGEE. The CDR3 has 19 residues. The CDR3 loop is CASSVATWDRGHSNQPQHF. The DNA for the CDR3 is TGTGCCAGCAGCGTAGCTACTTGGGACAGGGGGCATAGCAATCAGCCCCAGCATTTT. The whole variable domain, filled in from reference TRBV9 and TRBJ1-5, reads DSGVTQTPKHLITATGQRVTLRCSPRSGDLSVYWYQQSLDQGLQFLIQYYNGEERAKGNILERFSAQQFPDLHSELNLSSLELGDSALYFCASSVATWDRGHSNQPQHFGDGTRLSIL.